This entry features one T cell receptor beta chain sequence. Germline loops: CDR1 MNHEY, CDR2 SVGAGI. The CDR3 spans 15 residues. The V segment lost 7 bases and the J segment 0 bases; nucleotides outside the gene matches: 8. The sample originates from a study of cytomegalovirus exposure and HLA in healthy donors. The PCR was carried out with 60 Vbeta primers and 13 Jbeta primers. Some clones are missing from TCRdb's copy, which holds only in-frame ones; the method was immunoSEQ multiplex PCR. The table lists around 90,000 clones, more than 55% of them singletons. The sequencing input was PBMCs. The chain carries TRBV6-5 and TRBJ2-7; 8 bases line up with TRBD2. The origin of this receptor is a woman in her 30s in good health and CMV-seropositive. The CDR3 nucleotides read TGTGCCAGCACCCCCCACGCGGGGGGCTCCTACGAGCAGTACTTC. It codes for CASTPHAGGSYEQYF.